These 11 T cell receptor beta chains share one sample of origin, sequenced in a study of T cells after yellow fever vaccination. Each CDR3 protein gets one entry after TCRdb re-called the 5' RACE reads with MiXCR. This table has some 300,000 distinct CDR3 sequences, about 10% appearing once. The sequences come from CD4+ T cells sorted from PBMCs, collected 5 days after the yellow fever booster vaccination. All receptors come from a man between 18 and 29 years old who received the YFV17D yellow fever vaccine.

This chain uses TRBV20-1 with TRBJ2-2; 13 nucleotides align to TRBD2. This CDR3 is 14 amino acids long. Per germline, CDR1 DFQATT and CDR2 SNEGSKA (reference sequence). The V segment lost 1 base and the J segment 7 bases; nucleotides outside the gene matches: 0. The CDR3 protein is CSARGLAGGGELFF. In nucleotides, the CDR3 is TGCAGTGCTAGAGGACTAGCGGGGGGCGGGGAGCTGTTTTTT.

This clonotype came up many times. The chain joins TRBV27 to TRBJ2-3; 9 bases match TRBD1. The V gene end was trimmed by 5 bases and the J gene end by 7 bases; junction bases not matched to a gene: 13. CDR1 is MNHEY, CDR2 SMNVEV, per germline (reference sequence). This CDR3 has 16 residues. The CDR3 bases are TGTGCCAGCAGTAAAGCGGGACAGGGACGTCAATATACGCAGTATTTT. Translating it yields CASSKAGQGRQYTQYF.

This clonotype was seen many times. This chain joins TRBV6-2 or TRBV6-3 and TRBJ2-7; 7 nucleotides line up with TRBD1. V dropped 4 bases and J dropped 3; count of bases not matched to a gene: 0. Per germline, CDR1 MNHEY and CDR2 SVGEGT. CDR3 length: 12 residues. The CDR3 spells CASSWTGYEQYF. CDR3 DNA: TGTGCCAGCAGTTGGACAGGCTACGAGCAGTACTTC.

This clonotype has at least ten counts. V and J are TRBV30 and TRBJ2-1, with D perhaps TRBD2 (6 bases). The ends were cut back, 1 base at V and 7 bases at J, with 14 bases in the middle. In germline, CDR1 is GTSNPN, CDR2 SVGIG (reference sequence). The CDR3 has 14 amino acids. The CDR3 DNA sequence: TGTGCCTGGAGTGATTGGCAGGGACTGAATGAGCAGTTCTTC. Its translation: CAWSDWQGLNEQFF. The variable domain in full, with the rest retrieved from reference TRBV30 and TRBJ2-1, is SQTIHQWPATLVQPVGSPLSLECTVEGTSNPNLYWYRQAAGRGLQLLFYSVGIGQISSEVPQNLSASRPQDRQFILSSKKLLLSDSGFYLCAWSDWQGLNEQFFGPGTRLTVL.

The chain has TRBV5-1 and TRBJ1-2; 8 nucleotides line up with TRBD1. Germline-derived CDR1 and CDR2 are SGHRS and YFSETQ. The CDR3 loop spans 14 amino acids. V lost 1 base, J lost 4 bases, and 3 bases stayed unmatched. The CDR3 coding sequence is TGCGCCAGCAGCTTGACAGGGGGAACCTATGGCTACACCTTC. Translating gives CASSLTGGTYGYTF.

The chain is built from TRBV28 and TRBJ1-1; 9 bases map to TRBD1. CDR1 and CDR2 from the germline V gene are MDHEN and SYDVKM. The CDR3 extends over 14 amino acids. The J segment lost 11 bases and the V segment lost 5 bases, leaving 12 bases of the junction unmatched. CDR3 nucleotide sequence: TGTGCCAGCAGTCCGGCAACTAGGACAGGGGACGCTTTCTTT. Residues: CASSPATRTGDAFF.

There are a few counts of this clonotype. The CDR3 sequence: CASSLGGAGTGELFF. In DNA, the CDR3 is TGCGCCAGCAGCTTGGGAGGAGCCGGCACCGGGGAGCTGTTTTTT. This rearrangement joins TRBV5-1 to TRBJ2-2, with D hard to call. The length of the CDR3 is 15 residues. The germline V gene has CDR1 SGHRS and CDR2 YFSETQ. V lost 0 bases and J lost 4, with 10 bases in between. Filled out from reference TRBV5-1 and TRBJ2-2, the complete variable domain reads KAGVTQTPRYLIKTRGQQVTLSCSPISGHRSVSWYQQTPGQGLQFLFEYFSETQRNKGNFPGRFSGRQFSNSRSEMNVSTLELGDSALYLCASSLGGAGTGELFFGEGSRLTVL.

The V gene is TRBV7-2, the J gene TRBJ2-5; D call uncertain. V gave up 1 base and J gave up 1 base, with 10 bases separating them. Germline V gene sequence: CDR1 SGHTA, CDR2 FQGNSA. This CDR3 region has 15 residues. DNA of the CDR3: TGTGCCAGCAGCTTAGGGGCGATGGTCCAAGAGACCCAGTACTTC. It is translated as CASSLGAMVQETQYF.

This clonotype appeared many times. The chain couples TRBV5-4 to TRBJ1-4; D is uncertain. Germline lookup yields CDR1 SGHNT and CDR2 YYREEE (reference sequence). The V end was cut by 0 bases, the J end by 8 bases, with 14 bases between. The CDR3 is made up of 15 amino acids. In DNA, the CDR3 is TGTGCCAGCAGCTTGGACAACCTCGGCGGGGAAAAACTGTTTTTT. Translation: CASSLDNLGGEKLFF.

The chain employs TRBV20-1 and TRBJ2-7; weak D call: TRBD1 (6 bases). CDR1 DFQATT and CDR2 SNEGSKA come from the germline V gene (reference sequence). The CDR3 sequence is 13 residues long. V lost 1 base and J 6 bases, leaving 13 bases between the germline ends. The CDR3 is CSARGQGRGEQYV. The CDR3 nucleotides are TGCAGTGCTAGAGGTCAGGGGCGCGGCGAGCAGTACGTC.

The chain carries TRBV14 and TRBJ1-2; TRBD1 might be the D (5 bases). Looked up from germline, CDR1 is SGHDN and CDR2 is FVKESK. The CDR3 loop spans 13 amino acids. V gave up 4 bases and J gave up 8 bases, with 14 bases separating them. The CDR3 DNA reads TGTGCCAGCAGCCCGGGGCAGGCTGGGGGCTACACCTTC. Protein: CASSPGQAGGYTF.